This TCR beta chain was captured in a study of molecular identifiers for immune sequencing clone quantification. MiXCR, run by TCRdb on the PCR reads, gives a single entry per CDR3 protein. The repertoire holds approximately 54,000 distinct CDR3 sequences, with around 25% as singletons. Study outcomes and limitations: Jurkat TCR RNA spiked in from one cell (amid more than 850,000 naive cells) was reportedly detectable.

Remarks on this clonotype: Its target is not known. This sequence may be a read error, since a much larger clone differs from it by one base.

The sample consisted of naive CD8+ T cells from blood, with Jurkat cell RNA spiked in. Subset defined: FACS-sorted CD8+CD4-CCR7+CD45RA+ naive T cells. This TCR derives from a human donor in good health. Some libraries in this study had Jurkat cell RNA spiked in.

The CDR3 sequence is CASSLRGQEPQYF. DNA for the CDR3: TGTGCCAGCAGTTTAAGGGGGCAAGAGCCCCAGTACTTC. This rearrangement joins TRBV28 to TRBJ2-5; 7 bases match TRBD1. The CDR3 runs to 13 residues. From germline, CDR1 is MDHEN and CDR2 SYDVKM.